Reported below is one T cell receptor (beta chain). This sample was taken from a study of blood T cell repertoires in COVID-19. Study-wide background: Italy, Spain and the United States were the sources of the convalescent and acute COVID-19 samples. From T cells, B-cell-depleted T cells, or PBMCs came the material, which was cDNA or gDNA.

Generated by immunoSEQ multiplex PCR, the TCRdb table keeps only in-frame clones and is missing some. The data contain about 25,000 clones, about four fifths of them singletons. Germline V CDR1 and CDR2: MNHEY, SVGAGI. CDR3 length equals 13 residues. Trimming removed 2 bases at V and 4 bases at J, with 8 bases between. The source is a man between 65 and 85 years old with acute or convalescent COVID-19. J is TRBJ2-5 and V is TRBV6-5; tentative D call: TRBD1 (6 bases). Sequencing was carried out using peripheral blood. The CDR3 nucleotides read TGTGCCAGCAGTTACATACAGGGAGAGACCCAGTACTTC. As protein: CASSYIQGETQYF.